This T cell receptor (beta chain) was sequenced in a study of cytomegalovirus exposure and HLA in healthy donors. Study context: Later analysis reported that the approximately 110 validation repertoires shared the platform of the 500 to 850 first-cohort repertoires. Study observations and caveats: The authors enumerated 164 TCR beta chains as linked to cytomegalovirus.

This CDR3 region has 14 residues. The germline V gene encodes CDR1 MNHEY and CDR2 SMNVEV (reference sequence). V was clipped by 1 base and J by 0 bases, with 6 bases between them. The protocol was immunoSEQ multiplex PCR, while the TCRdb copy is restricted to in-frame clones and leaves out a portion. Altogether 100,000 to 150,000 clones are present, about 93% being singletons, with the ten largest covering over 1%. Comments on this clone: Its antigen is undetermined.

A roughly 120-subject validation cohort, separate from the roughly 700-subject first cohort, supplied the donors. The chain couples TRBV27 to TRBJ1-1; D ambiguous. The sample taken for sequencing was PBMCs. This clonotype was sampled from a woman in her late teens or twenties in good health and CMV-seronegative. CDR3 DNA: TGTGCCAGCAGTTTATTGGGCCTGAACACTGAAGCTTTCTTT. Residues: CASSLLGLNTEAFF.